This is a list of T cell receptor beta chains from one sample in a study of Ad26.COV2.S vaccination and SARS-CoV-2 variants. Profiling relied on immunoSEQ multiplex PCR, and the TCRdb table lists in-frame clones only, not all of them. The data contain just over 350,000 clones, 85% of them singletons. This sample comprised peripheral blood, obtained in a trial of Ad26.COV2.S vaccine versus placebo. The receptors shown here come from a person aged 18-65 years who received the Ad26.COV2.S COVID-19 vaccine or a placebo. CDR3s include the opening cysteine and the closing phenylalanine or tryptophan. D genes are given only for firm matches. Clone size, where shown, is once, few, many, or a class for clones that have expanded.

V	D	size	J	DNA	CDR3
TRBV28	.	.	TRBJ1-5	TGTGCCAGCAGTTTATTGGAGTATCGGCAGCCCCAGCATTTT	CASSLLEYRQPQHF
TRBV11-2	.	.	TRBJ2-5	TGTGCCAGCAGCTTAGCCACTTCTTTACGGGGGACCCAGTACTTC	CASSLATSLRGTQYF
TRBV6-1	.	.	TRBJ1-6	TGTGCCAGCAGTGAGGCAAAGGACAACCCAACGGGTTCACCCCTCCACTTT	CASSEAKDNPTGSPLHF
TRBV30	TRBD1	.	TRBJ2-5	TGTGCCTGGAGTGGGCAGGGGGCCCGATGGGAGACCCAGTACTTC	CAWSGQGARWETQYF
TRBV7-2	TRBD1	.	TRBJ2-5	TGTGCCAGCAGTAATGAGATGCCGACAGGGCTTCAAGAGACCCAGTACTTC	CASSNEMPTGLQETQYF
TRBV10-3	.	.	TRBJ1-5	TGTGCCATCAGTGAGGGCGATCAGCCCCAGCATTTT	CAISEGDQPQHF
TRBV7-2	.	.	TRBJ2-5	TGTGCCAGCAGCTTAATGAGGGGGCAAGAGACCCAGTACTTC	CASSLMRGQETQYF
TRBV10-3	.	.	TRBJ1-1	TGTGCCACCTATCAGTACGCTGAAGCTTTCTTT	CATYQYAEAFF
TRBV5-8	TRBD2	once	TRBJ2-5	TGTGCCAGCAGCCCAGGACTAGCGGGAGGGCGAAGGGAGACCCAGTACTTC	CASSPGLAGGRRETQYF
TRBV10-3	TRBD2	.	TRBJ2-2	TGTGCCATCTCGGCGGGAGCCCTGGCCGGGGAGCTGTTTTTT	CAISAGALAGELFF
TRBV5-6	.	.	TRBJ1-1	TGTGCCAGCAGCTTCGGGTCTAACACTGAAGCTTTCTTT	CASSFGSNTEAFF
TRBV3-1/TRBV3-2	.	.	TRBJ2-5	TGTGCCAGCAGCCACTGGACAAATACCCAAGAGACCCAGTACTTC	CASSHWTNTQETQYF
TRBV6-5	.	.	TRBJ1-1	TGTGCCAGCAGTTACCAGGGCAGGGTGAACACTGAAGCTTTCTTT	CASSYQGRVNTEAFF
TRBV19	TRBD2	.	TRBJ2-1	TGTGCCAGTAGTAACCTAGCGGGAGATAGGGGTAATGAGCAGTTCTTC	CASSNLAGDRGNEQFF
TRBV3-1/TRBV3-2	.	.	TRBJ1-2	TGTGCCAGCAGCCGCAACTACAGGGCAGCTAACTATGGCTACACCTTC	CASSRNYRAANYGYTF
TRBV5-1	TRBD1	.	TRBJ1-5	TGCGCCAGCAGCTTACGGGACAGGGTGAGATGTCAGCCCCAGCATTTT	CASSLRDRVRCQPQHF
TRBV5-6	TRBD1	.	TRBJ1-1	TGTGCCAGCAGCGGAACGCGGGCAGGGGGCGCGTACTCTGAAGCTTTCTTT	CASSGTRAGGAYSEAFF
TRBV9	TRBD1	.	TRBJ1-4	TGTGCCAGCAGCCTACAGGGGTTACCAAGTGAAAAACTGTTTTTT	CASSLQGLPSEKLFF
TRBV18	.	few	TRBJ1-1	TGTGCCAGCTCACCAAAATGGGACCCGATGAACACTGAAGCTTTCTTT	CASSPKWDPMNTEAFF
TRBV27	.	.	TRBJ1-2	TGTGCCAGCAGTTTGGGGCAGGGTCGTGGCTACACCTTC	CASSLGQGRGYTF
TRBV10-3	TRBD2	.	TRBJ2-1	TGTGCCATCGGGGGAGGGCGAGGGGTAAGCTCCTACAATGAGCAGTTCTTC	CAIGGGRGVSSYNEQFF
TRBV4-2	.	.	TRBJ1-2	TGTGCCAGCAGCCAAGCCTCGGCGGCTAACTATGGCTACACCTTC	CASSQASAANYGYTF